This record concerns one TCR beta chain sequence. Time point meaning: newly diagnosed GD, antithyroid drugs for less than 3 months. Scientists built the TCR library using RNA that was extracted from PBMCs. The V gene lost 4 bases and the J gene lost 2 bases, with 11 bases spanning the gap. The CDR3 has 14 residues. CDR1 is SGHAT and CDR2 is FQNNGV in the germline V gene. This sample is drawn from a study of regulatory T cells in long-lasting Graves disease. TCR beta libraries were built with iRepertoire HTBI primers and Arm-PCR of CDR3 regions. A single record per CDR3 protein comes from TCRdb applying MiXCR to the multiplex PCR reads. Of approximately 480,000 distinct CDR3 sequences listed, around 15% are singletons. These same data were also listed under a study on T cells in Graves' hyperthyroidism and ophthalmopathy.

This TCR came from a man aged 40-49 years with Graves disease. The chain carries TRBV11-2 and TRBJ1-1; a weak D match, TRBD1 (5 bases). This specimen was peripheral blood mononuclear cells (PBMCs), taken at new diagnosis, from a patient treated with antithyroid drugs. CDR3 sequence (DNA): TGTGCCAGCAGCTCCACCAGGGATAACACTGAAGCTTTCTTT. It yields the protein CASSSTRDNTEAFF.